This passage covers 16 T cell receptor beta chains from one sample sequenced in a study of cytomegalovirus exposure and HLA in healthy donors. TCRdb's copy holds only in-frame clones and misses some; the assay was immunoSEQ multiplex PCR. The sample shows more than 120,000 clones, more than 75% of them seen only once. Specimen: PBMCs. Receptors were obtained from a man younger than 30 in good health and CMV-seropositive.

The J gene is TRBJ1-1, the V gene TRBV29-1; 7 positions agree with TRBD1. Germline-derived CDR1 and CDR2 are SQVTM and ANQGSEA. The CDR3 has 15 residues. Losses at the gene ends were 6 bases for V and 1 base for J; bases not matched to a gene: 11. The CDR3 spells CSVIYRGSGNTEAFF. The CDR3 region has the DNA TGCAGCGTAATCTACAGGGGCTCTGGGAACACTGAAGCTTTCTTT. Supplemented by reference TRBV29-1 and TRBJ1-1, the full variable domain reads SAVISQKPSRDICQRGTSLTIQCQVDSQVTMMFWYRQQPGQSLTLIATANQGSEATYESGFVIDKFPISRPNLTFSTLTVSNMSPEDSSIYLCSVIYRGSGNTEAFFGQGTRLTVV.

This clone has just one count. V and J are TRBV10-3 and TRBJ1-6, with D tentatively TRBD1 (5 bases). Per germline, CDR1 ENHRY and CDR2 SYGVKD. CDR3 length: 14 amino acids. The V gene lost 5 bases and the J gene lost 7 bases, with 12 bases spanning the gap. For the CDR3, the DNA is TGTGCCATCAGTTACGGCCGGGGGAATTCACCCCTCCACTTT. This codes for CAISYGRGNSPLHF.

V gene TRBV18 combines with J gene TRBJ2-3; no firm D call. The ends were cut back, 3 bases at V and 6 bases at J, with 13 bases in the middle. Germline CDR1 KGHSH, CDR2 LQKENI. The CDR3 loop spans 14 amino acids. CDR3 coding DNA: TGTGCCAGCTCACCGAAGGAGAGCTCCGATACGCAGTATTTT. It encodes CASSPKESSDTQYF.

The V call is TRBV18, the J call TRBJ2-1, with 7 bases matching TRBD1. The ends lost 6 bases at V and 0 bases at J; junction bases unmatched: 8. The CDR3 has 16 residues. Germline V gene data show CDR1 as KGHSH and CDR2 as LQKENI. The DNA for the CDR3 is TGTGCCAGCTCCCGACAGGGCCTAAGCTCCTACAATGAGCAGTTCTTC. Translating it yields CASSRQGLSSYNEQFF. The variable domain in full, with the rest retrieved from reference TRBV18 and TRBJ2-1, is NAGVMQNPRHLVRRRGQEARLRCSPMKGHSHVYWYRQLPEEGLKFMVYLQKENIIDESGMPKERFSAEFPKEGPSILRIQQVVRGDSAAYFCASSRQGLSSYNEQFFGPGTRLTVL.

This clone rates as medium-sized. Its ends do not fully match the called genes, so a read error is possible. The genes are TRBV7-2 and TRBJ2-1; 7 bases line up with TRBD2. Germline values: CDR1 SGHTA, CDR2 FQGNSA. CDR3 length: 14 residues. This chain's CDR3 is CASSLAALYNEQFF. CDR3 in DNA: TGTGCCAGCAGCCTAGCGGCCCTCTACAATGAGCAGTTCTTC.

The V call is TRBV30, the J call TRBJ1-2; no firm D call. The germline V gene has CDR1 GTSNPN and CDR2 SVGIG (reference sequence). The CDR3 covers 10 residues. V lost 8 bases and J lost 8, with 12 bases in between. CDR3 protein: CAGGLSGYTF. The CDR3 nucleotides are TGTGCCGGAGGACTTAGCGGCTACACCTTC.

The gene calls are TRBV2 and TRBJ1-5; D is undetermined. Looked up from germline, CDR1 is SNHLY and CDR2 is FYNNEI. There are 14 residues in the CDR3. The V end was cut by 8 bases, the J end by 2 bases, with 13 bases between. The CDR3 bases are TGTGCCAGCGGTCTCGGCGGGGGCAATCAGCCCCAGCATTTT. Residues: CASGLGGGNQPQHF. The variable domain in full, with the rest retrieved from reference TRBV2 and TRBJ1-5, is EPEVTQTPSHQVTQMGQEVILRCVPISNHLYFYWYRQILGQKVEFLVSFYNNEISEKSEIFDDQFSVERPDGSNFTLKIRSTKLEDSAMYFCASGLGGGNQPQHFGDGTRLSIL.

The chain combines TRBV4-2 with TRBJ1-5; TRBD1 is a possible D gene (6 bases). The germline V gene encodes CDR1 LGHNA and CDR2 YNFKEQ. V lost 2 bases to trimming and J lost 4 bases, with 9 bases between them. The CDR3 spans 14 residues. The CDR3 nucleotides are TGTGCCAGCAGCCAAAGGACAGAGAATCAGCCCCAGCATTTT. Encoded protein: CASSQRTENQPQHF.

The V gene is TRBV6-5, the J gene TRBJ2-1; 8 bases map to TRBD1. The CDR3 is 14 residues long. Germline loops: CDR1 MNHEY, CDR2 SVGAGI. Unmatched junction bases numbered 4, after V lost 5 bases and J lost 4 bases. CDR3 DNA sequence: TGTGCCAGCAGTCCCGGGACAGGTTACAATGAGCAGTTCTTC. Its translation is CASSPGTGYNEQFF.

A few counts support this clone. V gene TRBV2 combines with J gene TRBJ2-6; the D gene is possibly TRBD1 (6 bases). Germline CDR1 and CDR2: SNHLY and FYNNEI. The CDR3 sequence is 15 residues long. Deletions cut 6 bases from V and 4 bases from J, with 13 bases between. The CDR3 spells CASSPNRAGANVLTF. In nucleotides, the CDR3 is TGTGCCAGCAGCCCCAACAGGGCCGGGGCCAACGTCCTGACTTTC.

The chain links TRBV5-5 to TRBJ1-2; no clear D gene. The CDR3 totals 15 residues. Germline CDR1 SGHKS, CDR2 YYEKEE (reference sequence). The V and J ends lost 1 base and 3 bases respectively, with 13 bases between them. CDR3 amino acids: CASSLSWAADYGYTF. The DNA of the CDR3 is TGTGCCAGCAGCTTGAGCTGGGCAGCGGACTATGGCTACACCTTC. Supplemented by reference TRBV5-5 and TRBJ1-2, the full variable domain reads DAGVTQSPTHLIKTRGQQVTLRCSPISGHKSVSWYQQVLGQGPQFIFQYYEKEERGRGNFPDRFSARQFPNYSSELNVNALLLGDSALYLCASSLSWAADYGYTFGSGTRLTVV.

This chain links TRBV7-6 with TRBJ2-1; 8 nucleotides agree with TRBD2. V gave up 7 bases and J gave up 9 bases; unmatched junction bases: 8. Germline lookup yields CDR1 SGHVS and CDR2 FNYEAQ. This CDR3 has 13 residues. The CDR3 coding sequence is TGTGCCAGCAACCCCCCCGGGGGGGGTGAGCAGTTCTTC. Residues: CASNPPGGGEQFF.

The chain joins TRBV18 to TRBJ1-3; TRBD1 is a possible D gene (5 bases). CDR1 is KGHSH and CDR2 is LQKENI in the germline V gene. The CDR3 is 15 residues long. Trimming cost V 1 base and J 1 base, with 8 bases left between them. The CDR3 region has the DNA TGTGCCAGCTCACCACGGGGGGAATCTGGAAACACCATATATTTT. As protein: CASSPRGESGNTIYF. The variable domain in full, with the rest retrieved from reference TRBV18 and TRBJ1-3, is NAGVMQNPRHLVRRRGQEARLRCSPMKGHSHVYWYRQLPEEGLKFMVYLQKENIIDESGMPKERFSAEFPKEGPSILRIQQVVRGDSAAYFCASSPRGESGNTIYFGEGSWLTVV.

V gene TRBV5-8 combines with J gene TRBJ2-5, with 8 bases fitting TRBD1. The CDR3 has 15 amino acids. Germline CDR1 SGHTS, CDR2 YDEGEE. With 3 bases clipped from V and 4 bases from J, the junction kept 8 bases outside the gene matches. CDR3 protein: CASSYTGGRPETQYF. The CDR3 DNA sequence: TGTGCCAGCAGCTACACAGGGGGAAGACCAGAGACCCAGTACTTC. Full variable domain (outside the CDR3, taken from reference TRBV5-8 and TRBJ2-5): EAGVTQSPTHLIKTRGQQATLRCSPISGHTSVYWYQQALGLGLQFLLWYDEGEERNRGNFPPRFSGRQFPNYSSELNVNALELEDSALYLCASSYTGGRPETQYFGPGTRLLVL.

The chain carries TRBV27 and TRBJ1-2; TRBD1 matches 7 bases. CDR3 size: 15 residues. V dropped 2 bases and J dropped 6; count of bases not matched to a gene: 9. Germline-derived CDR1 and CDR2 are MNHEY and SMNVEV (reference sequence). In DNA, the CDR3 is TGTGCCAGCAGTTTAGGGACAGCCAGAGGGGATGGCTACACCTTC. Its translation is CASSLGTARGDGYTF.

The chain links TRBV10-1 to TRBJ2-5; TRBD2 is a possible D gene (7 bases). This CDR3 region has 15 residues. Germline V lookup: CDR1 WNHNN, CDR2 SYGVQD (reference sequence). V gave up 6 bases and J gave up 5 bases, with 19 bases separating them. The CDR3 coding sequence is TGCGCCAGCAGCCGGACGGCGGGGGCCTCGGAGACCCAGTACTTC. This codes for CASSRTAGASETQYF.